The 21 T cell receptor beta chains below come from one sample, sequenced in a study of CD4 T cells in relation to SARS-CoV-2 and coronaviruses. Before the COVID-19 pandemic, during about 2010-2018, CD4+ T cells were taken from unexposed donors. Data came from immunoSEQ multiplex PCR; TCRdb stores just in-frame clones and leaves some out. The sample yields 65,000 or so clones, over 90% seen once. The sequenced sample was naive CD4+ T cells from PBMCs. Subset defined: naive CD4+ T cells isolated by negative enrichment. The source of these receptors is a human donor in good health.

This clone was seen a single time. The chain carries TRBV6-5 and TRBJ2-1; 7 bases are shared with TRBD2. With V trimmed by 2 bases and J by 7 bases, 5 bases remained unmatched. CDR1 is MNHEY and CDR2 is SVGAGI in the germline V gene. The CDR3 totals 14 residues. For the CDR3, the DNA is TGTGCCAGCAGTTACCGGGGGGAAGGGAATGAGCAGTTCTTC. It translates to CASSYRGEGNEQFF.

This chain links TRBV19 with TRBJ2-4, with TRBD2 matching over 7 bases. Germline CDR1 reads LNHDA; CDR2 reads SQIVND (reference sequence). V trimming: 4 bases; J trimming: 0 bases; junction bases outside the gene matches: 6. The CDR3 contains 16 residues. The CDR3 coding sequence is TGTGCCAGTAGTAATCAGCGGGAACTAGCCAAAAACATTCAGTACTTC. The encoded protein is CASSNQRELAKNIQYF.

This rearrangement joins TRBV27 to TRBJ2-3, with TRBD2 as a possible D gene (6 bases). Germline loops: CDR1 MNHEY, CDR2 SMNVEV (reference sequence). This CDR3 spans 14 amino acids. V was shortened by 6 bases and J by 1 base, with 11 bases between the two germline ends. The CDR3 DNA reads as TGTGCCAGCAGGGGGACTCCCGGCACAGATACGCAGTATTTT. This translates into CASRGTPGTDTQYF.

The chain uses TRBV9 and TRBJ2-3; TRBD2 aligns across 9 bases. CDR3 length equals 15 residues. V shed 1 base, J shed 8 bases, and the junction held 8 bases outside the gene matches. The germline CDR1 and CDR2 sequences are SGDLS and YYNGEE. The CDR3: CASSVSFSGRGTQYF. The CDR3 coding sequence is TGTGCCAGCAGCGTATCGTTTAGCGGGAGAGGTACGCAGTATTTT.

The chain recombines TRBV9 with TRBJ2-3; 8 bases match TRBD2. J lost 5 bases, V lost 4 bases, and 12 bases had no gene match. The CDR3 runs to 16 residues. CDR1 is SGDLS, CDR2 YYNGEE, per germline. The CDR3 here is CASSQKTGGVIDTQYF. CDR3 bases: TGTGCCAGCAGCCAAAAGACGGGAGGGGTAATAGATACGCAGTATTTT.

The V and J genes are TRBV2 and TRBJ2-2; 7 bases are shared with TRBD2. The CDR3 totals 16 residues. The trim removed 6 bases at V and 4 bases at J, leaving 11 bases unmatched. CDR1 is SNHLY, CDR2 FYNNEI, per germline. The CDR3 sequence: CASSQGNSGLTGELFF. The DNA for the CDR3 is TGTGCCAGCAGCCAAGGGAATAGCGGGCTCACCGGGGAGCTGTTTTTT.

The V call is TRBV7-3, the J call TRBJ2-3, with D possibly TRBD1 on 6 matching bases. CDR1 and CDR2 (germline): SGHTA, FQGTGA. The CDR3 runs to 15 residues. Deletions cut 5 bases from V and 3 bases from J, with 15 bases between. The CDR3 DNA sequence: TGTGCCAGCAGCCAATGGAGCAGGGGAACAGATACGCAGTATTTT. Its protein is CASSQWSRGTDTQYF. Filled out from reference TRBV7-3 and TRBJ2-3, the complete variable domain reads GAGVSQTPSNKVTEKGKYVELRCDPISGHTALYWYRQSLGQGPEFLIYFQGTGAADDSGLPNDRFFAVRPEGSVSTLKIQRTERGDSAVYLCASSQWSRGTDTQYFGPGTRLTVL.

V usage is TRBV9 and J usage is TRBJ2-6; tentatively, D is TRBD1 (6 bases). Germline CDR1 and CDR2: SGDLS and YYNGEE. The CDR3 sequence is 15 residues long. Trimming removed 0 bases at V and 4 bases at J, with 8 bases between. The DNA for the CDR3 is TGTGCCAGCAGCGTAGCGACAGGAGGGGCCAACGTCCTGACTTTC. It codes for CASSVATGGANVLTF.

V and J are TRBV9 and TRBJ2-5; the match to TRBD2 covers 8 bases. The ends lost 0 bases at V and 2 bases at J; junction bases unmatched: 6. The CDR3 spans 16 residues. CDR1 and CDR2 from the germline V gene are SGDLS and YYNGEE. CDR3 sequence (DNA): TGTGCCAGCAGCGTAGGAGGTAGCGGGGCACAAGAGACCCAGTACTTC. Translating gives CASSVGGSGAQETQYF.

The chain combines TRBV7-9 with TRBJ2-7; D is unresolved. Trimming removed 5 bases at V and 1 base at J, with 3 bases between. The germline V gene encodes CDR1 SEHNR and CDR2 FQNEAQ (reference sequence). The CDR3 contains 11 residues. The CDR3 loop is CASSPSYEQYF. CDR3 sequence (DNA): TGTGCCAGCAGCCCTTCCTACGAGCAGTACTTC.

The CDR3 protein is CASSAGLENTIYF. The CDR3, as DNA: TGTGCCAGCAGCGCAGGGTTGGAAAACACCATATATTTT. The V gene is TRBV3-1 (or the pseudogene TRBV3-2), the J gene TRBJ1-3, with D maybe TRBD1 (5 bases). Germline V lookup: CDR1 LGHDT, CDR2 YNNKEL (reference sequence). The CDR3 has 13 amino acids. The V end lost 5 bases, the J end lost 6 bases, and 11 bases lay between the germline ends.

This chain connects TRBV28 to TRBJ1-2; D is possibly TRBD1 (6 bases). The CDR3 extends over 13 amino acids. The V gene lost 4 bases and the J gene lost 4 bases, with 10 bases spanning the gap. Germline V gives CDR1 MDHEN, CDR2 SYDVKM. The CDR3 nucleotides are TGTGCCAGCAGTTCAACAGGGTCCTATGGCTACACCTTC. It yields the protein CASSSTGSYGYTF.

The rearrangement links TRBV28 to TRBJ2-7; a possible D gene is TRBD1 (6 bases). This CDR3 is built from 13 residues. Germline loops: CDR1 MDHEN, CDR2 SYDVKM. Trimming stripped 6 bases from V and 3 bases from J, with 12 bases between. The CDR3 loop reads CASSGQSIYEQYF. CDR3 bases: TGTGCCAGCAGCGGACAGAGCATCTACGAGCAGTACTTC.

The chain joins TRBV28 to TRBJ2-7, with D tentatively TRBD1 or TRBD2 (7 bases each). Germline V gene data show CDR1 as MDHEN and CDR2 as SYDVKM. V lost 5 bases and J lost 0, with 14 bases in between. This CDR3 has 15 residues. CDR3 DNA sequence: TGTGCCAGCAGTCGGGGGGACAGTCGCTCCTACGAGCAGTACTTC. Protein sequence: CASSRGDSRSYEQYF.

V and J are TRBV19 and TRBJ2-3; D uncertain. This CDR3 contains 18 residues. V gave up 3 bases and J gave up 1 base, with 20 bases separating them. Germline V gene lookup returns CDR1 LNHDA and CDR2 SQIVND (reference sequence). The CDR3 protein is CASSMFSPGSSGTDTQYF. The DNA for the CDR3 is TGTGCCAGTAGTATGTTTTCGCCTGGCAGCAGCGGCACAGATACGCAGTATTTT.

The chain carries TRBV10-3 and TRBJ1-3; tentatively, D is TRBD1 (5 bases). The CDR3 runs 11 residues. Deletions cut 11 bases from V and 6 bases from J, with 11 bases between. Germline CDR1 and CDR2: ENHRY and SYGVKD. CDR3 nucleotide sequence: TGTGCCGCCCAGGGATCAAACACCATATATTTT. Translated, it gives CAAQGSNTIYF.

The chain employs TRBV29-1 and TRBJ1-1; possible D gene TRBD1, 6 bases. The CDR3 length is 13 residues. The germline gives CDR1 SQVTM, CDR2 ANQGSEA. V was pared by 4 bases and J by 1 base, with 10 bases between. CDR3 DNA sequence: TGCAGCGTTGGGGGGCGGGAGAACACTGAAGCTTTCTTT. Translation gives CSVGGRENTEAFF.

The CDR3: CASSYNSALSTDTQYF. DNA of the CDR3: TGTGCCAGCAGTTATAACAGCGCACTCAGCACAGATACGCAGTATTTT. V is TRBV6-6 and J is TRBJ2-3; no clear D. Germline-derived CDR1 and CDR2 are MNHNY and SVGAGI (reference sequence). The V end lost 3 bases, the J end lost 0 bases, and 13 bases lay between the germline ends. This CDR3 has 16 residues.

The rearrangement links TRBV6-1 to TRBJ2-3, with D perhaps matching TRBD1 (5 bases). Trimming stripped 2 bases from V and 4 bases from J, with 13 bases between. There are 15 residues in the CDR3. The germline V gene encodes CDR1 MNHNS and CDR2 SASEGT. CDR3 nucleotide sequence: TGTGCCAGCAGTGAAAGAGGCAGGGATGCAGATACGCAGTATTTT. This encodes CASSERGRDADTQYF.

This sequence joins TRBV14 and TRBJ2-7, with D perhaps matching TRBD2 (6 bases). Germline loops: CDR1 SGHDN, CDR2 FVKESK. Trimming took 5 bases from V and 1 from J, leaving 12 bases between them. This CDR3 is 14 amino acids long. In DNA, the CDR3 is TGTGCCAGCAGCTACCGGGACTTATCCTACGAGCAGTACTTC. It codes for CASSYRDLSYEQYF.

The chain joins TRBV4-1 to TRBJ2-3; no clear D gene. Germline V gene data show CDR1 as MGHRA and CDR2 as YSYEKL. The CDR3 length is 15 residues. The V and J ends lost 2 bases and 1 base respectively, with 10 bases between them. CDR3 in amino acids: CASSQPFSGTDTQYF. Here the CDR3 DNA reads TGCGCCAGCAGCCAACCCTTCTCGGGCACAGATACGCAGTATTTT.